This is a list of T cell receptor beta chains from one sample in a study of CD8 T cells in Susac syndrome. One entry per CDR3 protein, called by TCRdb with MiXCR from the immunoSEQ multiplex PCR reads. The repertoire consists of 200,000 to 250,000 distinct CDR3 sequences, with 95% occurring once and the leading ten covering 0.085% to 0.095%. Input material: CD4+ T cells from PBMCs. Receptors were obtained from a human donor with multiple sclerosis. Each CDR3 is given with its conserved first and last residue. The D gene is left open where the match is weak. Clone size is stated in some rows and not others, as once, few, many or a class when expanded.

CASSQVASGIYYEQYF TGTGCCAGCAGCCAAGTTGCTAGCGGGATCTATTACGAGCAGTACTTC NA TRBJ2-7 TRBV4-2 TRBD2
CSAREQGEKLFF TGCAGTGCTAGAGAGCAGGGGGAAAAACTGTTTTTT NA TRBJ1-4 TRBV20-1 NA
CASSPSRAGSYEQYF TGTGCCAGCAGCCCATCGAGGGCCGGCTCCTACGAGCAGTACTTC NA TRBJ2-7 TRBV5-4 NA
CASSENAKNIQYF TGTGCCAGCAGTGAGAATGCCAAAAACATTCAGTACTTC NA TRBJ2-4 TRBV25-1 NA
CASSLYSPEQYF TGTGCCAGCAGCTTATATTCCCCCGAGCAGTACTTC NA TRBJ2-7 TRBV11-2 NA
CSGVLRSNEQFF TGCAGTGGCGTTCTGCGGTCCAATGAGCAGTTCTTC NA TRBJ2-1 TRBV20-1 NA
CSVEPRGSYGYTF TGCAGCGTTGAACCCCGGGGGAGCTATGGCTACACCTTC NA TRBJ1-2 TRBV29-1 NA
CSARGPHTDTQYF TGCAGTGCTAGAGGCCCCCACACAGATACGCAGTATTTT NA TRBJ2-3 TRBV20-1 NA
CSASRPGAQPRGDTQYF TGCAGTGCTAGTAGACCCGGGGCCCAGCCTAGGGGGGATACGCAGTATTTT NA TRBJ2-3 TRBV20-1 NA
CSARRGDTQYF TGCAGTGCTAGACGAGGAGATACGCAGTATTTT NA TRBJ2-3 TRBV20-1 NA
CASSHFLGPQETQYF TGTGCCAGCAGCCATTTCCTGGGACCCCAAGAGACCCAGTACTTC NA TRBJ2-5 TRBV3-1 NA
CAWSVLRTGGETQYF TGTGCCTGGAGTGTCTTAAGGACAGGGGGCGAGACCCAGTACTTC NA TRBJ2-5 TRBV30 TRBD1
CASSLEGDNSPLHF TGTGCCAGCAGTTTAGAGGGGGATAATTCACCCCTCCACTTT NA TRBJ1-6 TRBV12-3/TRBV12-4 NA
CASTTRGTYEQYF TGTGCCAGCACCACCAGGGGTACCTACGAGCAGTACTTC NA TRBJ2-7 TRBV5-6 NA
CSAKGLAGFAGELFF TGCAGTGCTAAGGGACTAGCGGGCTTCGCCGGGGAGCTGTTTTTT NA TRBJ2-2 TRBV20-1 TRBD2
CASSLLRGLINEQFF TGTGCCAGCAGTTTATTGCGGGGACTTATCAATGAGCAGTTCTTC NA TRBJ2-1 TRBV12-3/TRBV12-4 NA
CASSNTRTTTNEKLFF TGTGCCAGCAGTAACACCAGGACAACAACTAATGAAAAACTGTTTTTT NA TRBJ1-4 TRBV25-1 NA
CASSHGHSGTDTQYF TGTGCCAGCAGCCACGGGCACAGTGGGACAGATACGCAGTATTTT NA TRBJ2-3 TRBV3-1 NA
CASTLWTGKNQPQHF TGTGCCAGTACCCTCTGGACAGGAAAAAATCAGCCCCAGCATTTT NA TRBJ1-5 TRBV2 TRBD1
CSVVRGETQYF TGCAGCGTTGTCAGGGGGGAGACCCAGTACTTC few TRBJ2-5 TRBV29-1 TRBD1
CSVGAQTSGDQETQYF TGCAGCGTGGGGGCTCAGACTAGCGGAGACCAAGAGACCCAGTACTTC NA TRBJ2-5 TRBV29-1 TRBD2
CASSLGFFQETQYF TGCGCCAGCAGCTTGGGGTTCTTCCAAGAGACCCAGTACTTC NA TRBJ2-5 TRBV5-1 NA
CASSLLRTRETQETQYF TGTGCCAGCAGTCTATTGAGGACAAGGGAGACCCAAGAGACCCAGTACTTC NA TRBJ2-5 TRBV12-3/TRBV12-4 NA
CASQWTNQETQYF TGCGCCAGCCAATGGACGAATCAAGAGACCCAGTACTTC NA TRBJ2-5 TRBV5-1 NA
CASSPRLADNIQYF TGTGCCAGCTCACCTAGGTTGGCAGATAACATTCAGTACTTC NA TRBJ2-4 TRBV18 NA
CASSSQQGAHEQFF TGTGCCAGCAGCTCCCAGCAGGGGGCGCATGAGCAGTTCTTC NA TRBJ2-1 TRBV7-2 TRBD1
CSAWDRVNEQFF TGCAGTGCCTGGGACAGGGTCAATGAGCAGTTCTTC NA TRBJ2-1 TRBV20-1 TRBD1
CASSLRDLNTGELFF TGTGCCAGCAGCCTTCGGGACTTGAACACCGGGGAGCTGTTTTTT once TRBJ2-2 TRBV3-1 NA
CAWTIQGATEAFF TGTGCCTGGACCATACAGGGGGCCACTGAAGCTTTCTTT NA TRBJ1-1 TRBV30 TRBD1
CASMGHSGANVLTF TGTGCCAGCATGGGACATTCTGGGGCCAACGTCCTGACTTTC NA TRBJ2-6 TRBV25-1 NA
CASSSFGQEYYGYTF TGTGCCAGCAGTTCGTTTGGACAGGAGTATTATGGCTACACCTTC NA TRBJ1-2 TRBV27 TRBD1
CSVVSGANVLTF TGCAGCGTTGTGTCCGGGGCCAACGTCCTGACTTTC NA TRBJ2-6 TRBV29-1 NA
CAVGTAQETQYF TGTGCCGTTGGGACTGCCCAAGAGACCCAGTACTTC once TRBJ2-5 TRBV3-1 NA
CAISVGGYGNTIYF TGTGCCATCAGTGTAGGGGGCTATGGAAACACCATATATTTT once TRBJ1-3 TRBV10-3 TRBD1
CSIAPRGGAFF TGCAGTATTGCCCCCAGGGGGGGAGCTTTCTTT NA TRBJ1-1 TRBV29-1 TRBD1
CASSLRQGVDEQYF TGTGCCAGTAGTCTAAGACAGGGGGTCGACGAGCAGTACTTC NA TRBJ2-7 TRBV19 TRBD1
CSAADFSYEQYF TGCAGCGCTGCCGATTTCTCCTACGAGCAGTACTTC once TRBJ2-7 TRBV29-1 NA
CAWVPQHTGELFF TGTGCCTGGGTACCACAGCACACCGGGGAGCTGTTTTTT NA TRBJ2-2 TRBV30 NA
CASSYGTVQETQYF TGTGCCAGCAGCTACGGGACAGTGCAAGAGACCCAGTACTTC NA TRBJ2-5 TRBV7-9 TRBD1
CSAAGTSGGLRETQYF TGCAGTGCTGCCGGGACTAGCGGGGGCCTCCGTGAGACCCAGTACTTC NA TRBJ2-5 TRBV20-1 TRBD2
CAWMAPQGHRGEQYF TGTGCCTGGATGGCCCCCCAGGGTCACCGGGGCGAGCAGTACTTC once TRBJ2-7 TRBV30 NA
CASSGGPRQETQYF TGCGCCAGCAGCGGTGGACCTCGCCAAGAGACCCAGTACTTC once TRBJ2-5 TRBV5-1 NA
CAWRPIPTGELFF TGTGCCTGGAGGCCAATCCCGACCGGGGAGCTGTTTTTT NA TRBJ2-2 TRBV30 NA
CASSETNSYEQYF TGTGCCAGCAGCGAGACCAACAGCTACGAGCAGTACTTC NA TRBJ2-7 TRBV25-1 NA
CASSLAWTGIYEQYF TGTGCCAGCAGCTTAGCCTGGACAGGGATTTACGAGCAGTACTTC NA TRBJ2-7 TRBV7-2 TRBD1
CASSSTYNEQFF TGTGCCAGCAGTTCCACATACAATGAGCAGTTCTTC few TRBJ2-1 TRBV28 NA
CASSSRGRGVRWNTEAFF TGTGCCAGCAGCTCGAGGGGGCGAGGCGTCCGGTGGAACACTGAAGCTTTCTTT NA TRBJ1-1 TRBV5-6 TRBD1
CASWRQGSYEQYF TGTGCCAGCTGGAGGCAAGGCTCCTACGAGCAGTACTTC NA TRBJ2-7 TRBV2 NA
CSARDGASGEYEQYF TGCAGTGCTAGAGATGGGGCTAGCGGGGAATACGAGCAGTACTTC NA TRBJ2-7 TRBV20-1 TRBD2
CASSLISGGDGYTF TGTGCCAGCAGTTTAATTTCAGGGGGCGATGGCTACACCTTC NA TRBJ1-2 TRBV28 TRBD1
CASSLRGSGYTF TGTGCCAGCAGCTTGAGGGGTTCTGGCTACACCTTC NA TRBJ1-2 TRBV5-4 NA
CASSPSGGAGDTQYF TGTGCCAGCAGCCCGAGCGGGGGGGCGGGAGATACGCAGTATTTT NA TRBJ2-3 TRBV7-9 TRBD2
CASRSGLVPHEQFF TGTGCCAGCAGGTCAGGGTTAGTCCCTCATGAGCAGTTCTTC NA TRBJ2-1 TRBV25-1 NA
CASSLRGVETQYF TGTGCCAGCAGTTTACGGGGGGTAGAGACCCAGTACTTC NA TRBJ2-5 TRBV27 TRBD2
CASTFDRGKAFF TGTGCCAGCACCTTCGACAGGGGGAAAGCTTTCTTT NA TRBJ1-1 TRBV7-9 TRBD1
CATSQLTESPLHF TGTGCCACCAGCCAACTTACGGAATCACCCCTCCACTTT NA TRBJ1-6 TRBV15 NA